The entry below gives a single T cell receptor (beta chain) sequence along with its context. Antigen specificity is unknown. This entry is derived from a study of cytomegalovirus exposure and HLA in healthy donors. A multiplex PCR was run with 60 Vbeta primers and 13 Jbeta primers. Some clones are missing from TCRdb's copy, which holds only in-frame ones; the method was immunoSEQ multiplex PCR. This table holds about 180,000 clones, roughly 70% found once. The study's findings and limits: Several top significant clusters appeared, in a later analysis, to be linked to common viral pathogens. In presence/absence analyses, roughly uniform sequencing depth across donors was assumed. Earlier findings revealed that most TCR beta V segments proved productive either about 87% or about 30% of the time. Altogether, 160 or so TCR beta chains were recorded as cytomegalovirus-associated.

Trimming shortened V by 6 bases and J by 8 bases, and 13 bases separated the two germline ends. This CDR3 contains 12 residues. Germline V gene lookup returns CDR1 MNHNS and CDR2 SASEGT. V is TRBV6-1 and J is TRBJ1-2; D is uncertain. The TCR comes from a male donor in good health and CMV-seronegative. Input material: PBMCs. This chain's CDR3 is CASRGPLQGYTF. The CDR3 bases are TGTGCCAGCAGGGGCCCCCTCCAGGGCTACACCTTC.